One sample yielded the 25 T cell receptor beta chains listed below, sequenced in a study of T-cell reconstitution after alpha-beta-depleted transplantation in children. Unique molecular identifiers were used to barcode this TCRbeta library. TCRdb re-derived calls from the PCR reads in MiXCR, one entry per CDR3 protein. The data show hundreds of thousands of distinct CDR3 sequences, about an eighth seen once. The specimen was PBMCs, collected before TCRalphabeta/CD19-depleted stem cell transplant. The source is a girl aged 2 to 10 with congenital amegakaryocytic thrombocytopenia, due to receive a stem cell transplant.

The CDR3 DNA reads TGTGCCAGCAGTTACTGGGACGGCTTGAACTCCTACGAGCAGTACTTC. Translating it yields CASSYWDGLNSYEQYF. The genes are TRBV6-5 and TRBJ2-7, with D perhaps matching TRBD1 or TRBD2 (5 bases each). This CDR3 has 16 residues. Trimming took off 1 base at V and 0 bases at J, with 13 bases between the two ends. Germline V gene lookup returns CDR1 MNHEY and CDR2 SVGAGI.

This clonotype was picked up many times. The CDR3 coding sequence is TGTGCCAGCAGCTTAGGTCCGGAAAGGGACTACAATGAGCAGTTCTTC. Its translation is CASSLGPERDYNEQFF. The V and J genes are TRBV11-2 and TRBJ2-1; no clear D. V was pared by 1 base and J by 3 bases, with 13 bases between. This CDR3 is built from 16 residues. CDR1 and CDR2 from the germline V gene are SGHAT and FQNNGV.

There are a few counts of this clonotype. The CDR3 protein is CASSLEGLVVGIQYF. CDR3 DNA: TGTGCCAGCAGCTTAGAAGGGCTAGTAGTCGGCATTCAGTACTTC. The V call is TRBV7-2, the J call TRBJ2-4, with unresolved D. Per germline, CDR1 SGHTA and CDR2 FQGNSA. The CDR3 has 15 amino acids. Trimming took 1 base from V and 9 from J, leaving 16 bases between them.

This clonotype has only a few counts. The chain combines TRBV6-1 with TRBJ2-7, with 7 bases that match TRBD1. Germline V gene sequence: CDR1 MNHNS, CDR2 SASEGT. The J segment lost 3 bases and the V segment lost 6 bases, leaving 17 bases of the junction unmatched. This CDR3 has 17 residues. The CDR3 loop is CASRLPKEPGQYYEQYF. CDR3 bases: TGTGCCAGCAGACTACCAAAAGAGCCGGGACAGTACTACGAGCAGTACTTC.

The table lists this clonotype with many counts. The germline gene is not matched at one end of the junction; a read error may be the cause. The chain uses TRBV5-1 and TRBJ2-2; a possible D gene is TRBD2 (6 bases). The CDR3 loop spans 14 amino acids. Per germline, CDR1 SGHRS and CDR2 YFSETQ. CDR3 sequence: CASSLGGQTGELFF. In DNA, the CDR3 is TGCGCCAGCAGTTTGGGAGGTCAAACCGGGGAGCTGTTTTTT.

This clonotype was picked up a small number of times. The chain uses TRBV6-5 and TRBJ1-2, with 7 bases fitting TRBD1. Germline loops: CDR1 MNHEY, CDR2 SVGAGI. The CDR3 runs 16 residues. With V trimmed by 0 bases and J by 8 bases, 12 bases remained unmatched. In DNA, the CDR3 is TGTGCCAGCAGTTACTCGAGGGGTACAGGGGATGGCGGCTACACCTTC. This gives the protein CASSYSRGTGDGGYTF.

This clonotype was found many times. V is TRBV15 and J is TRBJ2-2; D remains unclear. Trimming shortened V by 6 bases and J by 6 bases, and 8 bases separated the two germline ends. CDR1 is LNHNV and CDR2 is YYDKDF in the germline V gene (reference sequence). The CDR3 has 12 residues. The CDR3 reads CATSPWAGELFF. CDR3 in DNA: TGTGCCACCAGTCCGTGGGCCGGGGAGCTGTTTTTT.

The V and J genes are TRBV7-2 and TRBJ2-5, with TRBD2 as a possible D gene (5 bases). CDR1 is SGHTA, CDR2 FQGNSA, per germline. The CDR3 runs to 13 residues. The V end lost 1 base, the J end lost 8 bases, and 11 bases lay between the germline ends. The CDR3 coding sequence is TGTGCCAGCAGCTTAGGGGCTACTAGAACCCAGTACTTC. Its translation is CASSLGATRTQYF.

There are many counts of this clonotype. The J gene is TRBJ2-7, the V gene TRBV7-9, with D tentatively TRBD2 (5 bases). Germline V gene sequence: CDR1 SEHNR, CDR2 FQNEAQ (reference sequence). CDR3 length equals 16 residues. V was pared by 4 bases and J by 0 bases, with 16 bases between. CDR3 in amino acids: CASSSYEGVASYEQYF. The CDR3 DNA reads TGTGCCAGCAGCTCGTATGAGGGAGTTGCCTCCTACGAGCAGTACTTC.

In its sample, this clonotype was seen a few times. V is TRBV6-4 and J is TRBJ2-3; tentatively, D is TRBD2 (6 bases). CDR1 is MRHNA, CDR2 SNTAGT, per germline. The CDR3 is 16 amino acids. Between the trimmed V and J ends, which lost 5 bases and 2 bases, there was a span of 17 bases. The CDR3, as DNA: TGTGCCAGCAGTCTCCGACTAGACGGGCACACAGATACGCAGTATTTT. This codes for CASSLRLDGHTDTQYF.

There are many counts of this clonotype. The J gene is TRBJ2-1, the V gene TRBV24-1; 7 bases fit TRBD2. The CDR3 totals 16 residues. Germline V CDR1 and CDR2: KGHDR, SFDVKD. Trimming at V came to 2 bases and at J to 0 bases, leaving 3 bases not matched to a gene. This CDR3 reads CATSDSLAASYNEQFF. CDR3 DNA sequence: TGTGCCACCAGTGATTCCCTAGCGGCCTCCTACAATGAGCAGTTCTTC.

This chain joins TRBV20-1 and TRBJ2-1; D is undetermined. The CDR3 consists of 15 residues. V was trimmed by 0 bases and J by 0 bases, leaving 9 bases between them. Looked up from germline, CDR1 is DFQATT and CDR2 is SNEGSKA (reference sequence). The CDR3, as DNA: TGCAGTGCTAGAGATAGAAGTTTCTCCTACAATGAGCAGTTCTTC. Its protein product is CSARDRSFSYNEQFF.

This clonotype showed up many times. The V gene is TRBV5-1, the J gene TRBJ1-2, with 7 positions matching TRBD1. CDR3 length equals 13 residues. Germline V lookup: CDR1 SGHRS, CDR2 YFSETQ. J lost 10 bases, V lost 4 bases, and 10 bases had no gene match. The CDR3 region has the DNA TGCGCCAGCAGCCAGACAGGGATACAGGACTACACCTTC. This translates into CASSQTGIQDYTF.

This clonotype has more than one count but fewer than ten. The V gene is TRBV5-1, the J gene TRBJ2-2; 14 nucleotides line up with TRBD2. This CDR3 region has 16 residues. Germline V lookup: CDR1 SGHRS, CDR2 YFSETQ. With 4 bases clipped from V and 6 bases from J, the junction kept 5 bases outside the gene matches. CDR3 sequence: CASSGTSGRTPGELFF. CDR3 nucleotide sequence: TGCGCCAGCAGCGGGACTAGCGGGAGAACACCCGGGGAGCTGTTTTTT.

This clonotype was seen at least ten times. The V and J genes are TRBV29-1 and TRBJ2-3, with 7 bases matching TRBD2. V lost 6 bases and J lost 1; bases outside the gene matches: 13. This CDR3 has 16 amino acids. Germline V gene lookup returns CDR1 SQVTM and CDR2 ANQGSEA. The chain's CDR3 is CSVGPDLADGTDTQYF. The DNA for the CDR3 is TGCAGCGTGGGACCTGACCTAGCGGACGGCACAGATACGCAGTATTTT.

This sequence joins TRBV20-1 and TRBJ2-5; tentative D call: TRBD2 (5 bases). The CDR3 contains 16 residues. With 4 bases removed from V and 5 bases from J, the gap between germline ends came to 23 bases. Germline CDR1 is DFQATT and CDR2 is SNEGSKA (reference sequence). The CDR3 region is CSATPREGVLGETQYF. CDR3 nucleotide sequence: TGCAGTGCTACCCCCCGCGAGGGAGTGTTGGGGGAGACCCAGTACTTC.

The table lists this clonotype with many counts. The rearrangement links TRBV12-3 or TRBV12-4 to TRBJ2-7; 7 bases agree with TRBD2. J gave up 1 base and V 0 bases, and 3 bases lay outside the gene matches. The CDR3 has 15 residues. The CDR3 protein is CASSLAGLRSYEQYF. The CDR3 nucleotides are TGTGCCAGCAGTTTAGCGGGACTACGGTCCTACGAGCAGTACTTC.

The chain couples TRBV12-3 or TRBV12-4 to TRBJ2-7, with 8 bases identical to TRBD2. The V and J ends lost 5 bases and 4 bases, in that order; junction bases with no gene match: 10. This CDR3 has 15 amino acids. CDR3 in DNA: TGTGCCAGCAGTCCACTAGCGGAGGGCGGTTACGAGCAGTACTTC. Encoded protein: CASSPLAEGGYEQYF.

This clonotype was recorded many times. In DNA, the CDR3 is TGTGCCAGCAGTGTCATGCAGCCCAAAGAGACCCAGTACTTC. Amino acid sequence: CASSVMQPKETQYF. This chain links TRBV27 with TRBJ2-5; D not certain. The germline gives CDR1 MNHEY, CDR2 SMNVEV (reference sequence). V lost 5 bases, J lost 3 bases, and 13 bases lay in between. The length of the CDR3 is 14 residues.

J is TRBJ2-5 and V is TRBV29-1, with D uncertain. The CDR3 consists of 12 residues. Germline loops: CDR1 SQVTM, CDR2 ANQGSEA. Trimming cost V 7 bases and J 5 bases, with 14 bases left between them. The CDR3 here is CSADARWETQYF. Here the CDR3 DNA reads TGCAGCGCCGACGCCCGTTGGGAGACCCAGTACTTC.

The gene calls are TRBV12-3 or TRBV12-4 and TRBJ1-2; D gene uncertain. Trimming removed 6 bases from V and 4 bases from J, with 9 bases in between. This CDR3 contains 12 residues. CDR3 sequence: CASSYRVYGYTF. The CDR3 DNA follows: TGTGCCAGCAGCTATAGGGTCTATGGCTACACCTTC.

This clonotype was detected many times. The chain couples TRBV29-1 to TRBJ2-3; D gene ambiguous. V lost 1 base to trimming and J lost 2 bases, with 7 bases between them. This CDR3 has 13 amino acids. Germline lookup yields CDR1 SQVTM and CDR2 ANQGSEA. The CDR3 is CSVEGRPTDTQYF. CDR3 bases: TGCAGCGTTGAAGGCAGACCCACAGATACGCAGTATTTT.

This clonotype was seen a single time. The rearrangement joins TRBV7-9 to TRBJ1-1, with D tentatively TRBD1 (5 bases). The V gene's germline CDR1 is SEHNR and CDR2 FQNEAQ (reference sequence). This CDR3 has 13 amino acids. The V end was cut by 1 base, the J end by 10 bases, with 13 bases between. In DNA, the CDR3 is TGTGCCAGCAGCTTAGTGGAGGGGCTAGGAGCTTTCTTT. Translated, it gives CASSLVEGLGAFF.

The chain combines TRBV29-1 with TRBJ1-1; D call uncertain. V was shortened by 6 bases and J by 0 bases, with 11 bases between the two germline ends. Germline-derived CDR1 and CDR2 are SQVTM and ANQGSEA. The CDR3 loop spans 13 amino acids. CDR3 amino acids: CSVSDTMNTEAFF. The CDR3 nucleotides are TGCAGCGTAAGCGACACCATGAACACTGAAGCTTTCTTT.

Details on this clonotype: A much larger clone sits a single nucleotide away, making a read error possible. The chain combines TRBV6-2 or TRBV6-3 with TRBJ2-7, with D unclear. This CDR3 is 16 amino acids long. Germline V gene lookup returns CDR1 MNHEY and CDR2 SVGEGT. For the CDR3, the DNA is TGTGCCAGCAGTTATTTGTCGGCCATATTCTCCTACGAGCAGTCCTTC. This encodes CASSYLSAIFSYEQSF.